Each of the 5 T cell receptor beta chains below was sequenced from the same sample in a study of identical twins. TCRdb fed the 5' RACE reads into MiXCR, producing one record per CDR3 protein. The sample shows approximately 490,000 distinct CDR3 sequences, approximately 20% of them seen only once. This sample also belongs to another study, concerning yellow fever vaccine responses in identical twins.

Sequenced: CD4+ T cells sorted from blood. The receptors were sampled from a young woman in good health.

In this sample, this clonotype turned up a few times. Because it lacks the conserved phenylalanine or tryptophan at the end, this CDR3 is likely a read error. No DNA is shown, since the ends of the CDR3 on it are uncertain; the CDR3 is the one TCRdb lists. The rearrangement uses TRBV29-1 and TRBJ1-2. The CDR3 has 8 amino acids, counting both end residues. The germline gives CDR1 SQVTM, CDR2 ANQGSEA. The CDR3 loop is CSVEEGKL.

This clonotype was detected ten times or more. This rearrangement joins TRBV12-3 or TRBV12-4 to TRBJ1-2; D gene uncertain. Trimming left V 3 bases short and J 8 bases short, with 10 bases between. CDR3 length equals 12 residues. This chain's CDR3 is CASSFGEGGYTF. The CDR3 DNA follows: TGTGCCAGCAGTTTTGGGGAAGGGGGCTACACCTTC.

The rearrangement joins TRBV27 to TRBJ2-1, with 11 positions matching TRBD2. The CDR3 is made up of 17 amino acids. V lost 3 bases to trimming and J lost 3 bases; unmatched junction nucleotides: 7. Looked up from germline, CDR1 is MNHEY and CDR2 is SMNVEV (reference sequence). CDR3 bases: TGTGCCAGCAGTTTCGGGGCTAGCGGGAGGATCTACAATGAGCAGTTCTTC. Protein: CASSFGASGRIYNEQFF.

This CDR3 is CSASRHLAGGPDTQYF. The CDR3 coding sequence is TGCAGTGCTAGTCGCCATCTAGCGGGGGGGCCGGATACGCAGTATTTT. The chain uses TRBV20-1 and TRBJ2-3; 12 nucleotides line up with TRBD2. The germline CDR1 and CDR2 sequences are DFQATT and SNEGSKA (reference sequence). The CDR3 runs 16 residues. V lost 3 bases to trimming and J lost 6 bases; unmatched junction nucleotides: 10.

V and J are TRBV12-3 or TRBV12-4 and TRBJ2-3; D unresolved. This CDR3 is built from 11 residues. Trimming removed 4 bases at V and 8 bases at J, with 7 bases between. CDR3 protein: CASSSFSTQYF. The CDR3 DNA sequence: TGTGCCAGCAGTTCCTTTTCTACGCAGTATTTT.